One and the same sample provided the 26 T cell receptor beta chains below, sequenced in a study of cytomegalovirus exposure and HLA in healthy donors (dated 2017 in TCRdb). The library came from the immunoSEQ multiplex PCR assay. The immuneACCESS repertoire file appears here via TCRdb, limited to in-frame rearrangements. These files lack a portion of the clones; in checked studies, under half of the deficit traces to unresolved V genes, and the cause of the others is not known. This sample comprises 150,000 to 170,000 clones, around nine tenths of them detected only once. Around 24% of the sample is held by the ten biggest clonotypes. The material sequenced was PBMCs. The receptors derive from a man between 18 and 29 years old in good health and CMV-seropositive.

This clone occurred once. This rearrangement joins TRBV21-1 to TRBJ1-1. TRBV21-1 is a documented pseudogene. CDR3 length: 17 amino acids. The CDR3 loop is CASSATSSHPRDTEAFF. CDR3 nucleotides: TGTGCCAGCAGCGCGACCTCGTCCCACCCCCGGGACACTGAAGCTTTCTTT.

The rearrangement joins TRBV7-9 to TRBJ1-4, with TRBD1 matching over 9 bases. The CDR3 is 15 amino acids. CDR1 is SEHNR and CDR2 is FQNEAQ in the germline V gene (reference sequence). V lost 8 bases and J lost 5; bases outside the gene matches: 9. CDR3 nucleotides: TGTGCCAGCTCCGGGACAGGGTCGCGGAATGAAAAACTGTTTTTT. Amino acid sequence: CASSGTGSRNEKLFF.

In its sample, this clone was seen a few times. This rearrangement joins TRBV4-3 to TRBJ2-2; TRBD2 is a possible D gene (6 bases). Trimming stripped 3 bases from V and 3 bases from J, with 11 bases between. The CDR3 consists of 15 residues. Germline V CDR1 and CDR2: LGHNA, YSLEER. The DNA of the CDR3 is TGCGCCAGCAGCCACAGGACTACTGACACCGGGGAGCTGTTTTTT. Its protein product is CASSHRTTDTGELFF.

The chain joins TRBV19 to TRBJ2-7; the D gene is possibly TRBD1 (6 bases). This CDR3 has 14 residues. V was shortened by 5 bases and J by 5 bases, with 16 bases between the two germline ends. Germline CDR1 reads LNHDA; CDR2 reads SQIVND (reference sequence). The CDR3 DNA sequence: TGTGCCAGTAGTTCTAACAGGGACGGCGACGAGCAGTACTTC. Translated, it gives CASSSNRDGDEQYF.

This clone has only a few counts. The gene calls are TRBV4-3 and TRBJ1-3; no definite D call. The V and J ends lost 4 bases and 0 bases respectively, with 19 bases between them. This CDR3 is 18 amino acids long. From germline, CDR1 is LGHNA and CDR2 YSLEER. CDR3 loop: CASSPQAAGWSSGNTIYF. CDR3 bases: TGCGCCAGCAGCCCCCAAGCGGCAGGCTGGAGCTCTGGAAACACCATATATTTT.

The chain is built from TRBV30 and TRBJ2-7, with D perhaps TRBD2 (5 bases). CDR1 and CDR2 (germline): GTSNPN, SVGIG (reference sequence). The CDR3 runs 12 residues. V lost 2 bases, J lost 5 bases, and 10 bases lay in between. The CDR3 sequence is CAWSPPGDEQYF. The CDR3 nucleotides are TGTGCCTGGAGTCCCCCCGGGGACGAGCAGTACTTC.

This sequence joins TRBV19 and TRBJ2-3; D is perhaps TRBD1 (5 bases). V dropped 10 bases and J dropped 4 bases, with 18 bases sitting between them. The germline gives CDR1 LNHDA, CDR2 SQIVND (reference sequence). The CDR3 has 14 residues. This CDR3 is CATHGPGLADTQYF. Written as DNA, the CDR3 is TGTGCCACCCACGGCCCAGGGTTGGCAGATACGCAGTATTTT.

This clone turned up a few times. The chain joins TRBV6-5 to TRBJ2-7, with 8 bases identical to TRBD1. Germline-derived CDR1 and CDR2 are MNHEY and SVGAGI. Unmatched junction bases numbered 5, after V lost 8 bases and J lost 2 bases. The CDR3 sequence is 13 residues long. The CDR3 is CASSKTGAYEQYF. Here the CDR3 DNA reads TGTGCCAGCTCGAAGACAGGGGCCTACGAGCAGTACTTC.

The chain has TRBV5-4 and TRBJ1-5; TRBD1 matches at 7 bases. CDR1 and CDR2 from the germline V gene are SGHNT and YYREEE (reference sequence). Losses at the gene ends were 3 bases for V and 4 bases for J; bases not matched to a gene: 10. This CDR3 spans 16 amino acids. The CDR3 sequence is CASSSRQGPPNQPQHF. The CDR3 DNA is TGTGCCAGCAGCTCTCGACAGGGCCCCCCAAATCAGCCCCAGCATTTT.

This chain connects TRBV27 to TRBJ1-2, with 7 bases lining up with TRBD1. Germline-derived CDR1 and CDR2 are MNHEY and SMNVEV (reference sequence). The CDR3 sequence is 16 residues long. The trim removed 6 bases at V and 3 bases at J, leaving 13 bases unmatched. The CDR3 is CASRPIGQVRDYGYTF. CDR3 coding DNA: TGTGCCAGCAGGCCAATAGGACAGGTCCGAGACTATGGCTACACCTTC.

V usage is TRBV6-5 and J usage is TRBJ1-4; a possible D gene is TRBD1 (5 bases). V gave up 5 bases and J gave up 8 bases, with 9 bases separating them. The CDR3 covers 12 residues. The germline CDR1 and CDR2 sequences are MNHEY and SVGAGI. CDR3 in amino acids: CASSPGGEKLFF. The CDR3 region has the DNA TGTGCCAGCAGTCCGGGGGGGGAAAAACTGTTTTTT.

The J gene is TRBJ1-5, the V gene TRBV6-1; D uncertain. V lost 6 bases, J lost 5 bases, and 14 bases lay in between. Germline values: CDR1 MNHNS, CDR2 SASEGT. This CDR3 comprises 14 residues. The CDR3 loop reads CASRAREPYQPQHF. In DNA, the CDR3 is TGTGCCAGCAGAGCCCGGGAGCCCTATCAGCCCCAGCATTTT.

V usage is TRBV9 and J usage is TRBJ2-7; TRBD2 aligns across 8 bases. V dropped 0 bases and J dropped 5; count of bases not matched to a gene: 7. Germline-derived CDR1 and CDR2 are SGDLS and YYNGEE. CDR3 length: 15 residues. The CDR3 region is CASSVGGGRTDEQYF. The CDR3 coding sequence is TGTGCCAGCAGCGTAGGGGGCGGGAGGACTGACGAGCAGTACTTC.

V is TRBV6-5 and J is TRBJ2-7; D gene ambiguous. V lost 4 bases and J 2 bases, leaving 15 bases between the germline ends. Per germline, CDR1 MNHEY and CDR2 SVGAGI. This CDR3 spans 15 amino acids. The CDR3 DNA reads TGTGCCAGCAGTTCCACCACAGATGGTACCTACGAGCAGTACTTC. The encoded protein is CASSSTTDGTYEQYF.

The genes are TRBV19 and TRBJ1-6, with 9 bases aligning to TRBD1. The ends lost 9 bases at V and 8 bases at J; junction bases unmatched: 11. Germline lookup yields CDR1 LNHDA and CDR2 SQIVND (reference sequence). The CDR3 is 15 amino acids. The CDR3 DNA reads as TGTGCCAGCAGCCTCCCGGGACAGGGTTATTCACCCCTCCACTTT. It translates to CASSLPGQGYSPLHF.

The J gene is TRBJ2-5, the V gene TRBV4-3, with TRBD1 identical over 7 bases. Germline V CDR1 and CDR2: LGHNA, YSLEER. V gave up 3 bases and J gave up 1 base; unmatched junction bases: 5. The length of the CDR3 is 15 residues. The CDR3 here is CASSQEGDSQETQYF. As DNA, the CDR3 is TGCGCCAGCAGCCAGGAAGGGGACAGCCAAGAGACCCAGTACTTC.

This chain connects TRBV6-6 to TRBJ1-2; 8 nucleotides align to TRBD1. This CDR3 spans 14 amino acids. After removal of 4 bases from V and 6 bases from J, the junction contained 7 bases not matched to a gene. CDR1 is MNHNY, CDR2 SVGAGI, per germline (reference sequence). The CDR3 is CASSSTRTGNGYTF. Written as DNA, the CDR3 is TGTGCCAGCAGTTCCACTAGGACAGGGAATGGCTACACCTTC.

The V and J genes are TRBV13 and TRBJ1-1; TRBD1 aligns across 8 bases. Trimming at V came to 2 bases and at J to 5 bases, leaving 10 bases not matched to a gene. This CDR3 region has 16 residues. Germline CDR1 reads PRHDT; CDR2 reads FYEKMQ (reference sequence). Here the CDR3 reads CASSLRAKTGVTEAFF. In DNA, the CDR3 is TGTGCCAGCAGCTTAAGGGCGAAGACAGGGGTAACTGAAGCTTTCTTT.

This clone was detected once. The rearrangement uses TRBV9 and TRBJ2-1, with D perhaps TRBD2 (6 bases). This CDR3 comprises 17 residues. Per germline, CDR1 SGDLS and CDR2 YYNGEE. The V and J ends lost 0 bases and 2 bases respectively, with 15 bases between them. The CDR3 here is CASSVAAGTSPYNEQFF. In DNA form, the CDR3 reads TGTGCCAGCAGCGTAGCTGCGGGAACTAGTCCCTACAATGAGCAGTTCTTC.

The DNA for the CDR3 is TGTGCCAGCTCACCAGACAGGGCCAACTATGGCTACACCTTC. Amino acids: CASSPDRANYGYTF. This chain links TRBV18 with TRBJ1-2; 7 bases line up with TRBD1. With V trimmed by 2 bases and J by 2 bases, 2 bases remained unmatched. Germline assignment: CDR1 KGHSH and CDR2 LQKENI. The CDR3 length is 14 residues.

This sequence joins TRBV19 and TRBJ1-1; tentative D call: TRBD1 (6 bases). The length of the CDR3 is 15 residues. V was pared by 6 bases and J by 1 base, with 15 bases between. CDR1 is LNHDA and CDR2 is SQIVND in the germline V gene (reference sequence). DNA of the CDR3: TGTGCCAGTAGAGGGGGGGTCGGGGCGAACACTGAAGCTTTCTTT. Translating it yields CASRGGVGANTEAFF.

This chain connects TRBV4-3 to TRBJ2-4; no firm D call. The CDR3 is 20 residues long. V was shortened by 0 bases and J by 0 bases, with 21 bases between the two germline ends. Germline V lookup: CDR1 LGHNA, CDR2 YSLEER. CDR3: CASSQDPPILASLAKNIQYF. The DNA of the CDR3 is TGCGCCAGCAGCCAAGATCCCCCTATTCTCGCCTCCTTAGCCAAAAACATTCAGTACTTC.

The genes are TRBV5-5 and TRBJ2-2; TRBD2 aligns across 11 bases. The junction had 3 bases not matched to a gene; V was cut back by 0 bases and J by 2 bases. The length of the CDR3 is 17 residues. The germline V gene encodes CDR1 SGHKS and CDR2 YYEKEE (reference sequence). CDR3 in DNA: TGTGCCAGCAGCTTGGGACTAGCGGGGTCTAACACCGGGGAGCTGTTTTTT. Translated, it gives CASSLGLAGSNTGELFF. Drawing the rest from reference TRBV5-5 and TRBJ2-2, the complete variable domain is DAGVTQSPTHLIKTRGQQVTLRCSPISGHKSVSWYQQVLGQGPQFIFQYYEKEERGRGNFPDRFSARQFPNYSSELNVNALLLGDSALYLCASSLGLAGSNTGELFFGEGSRLTVL.

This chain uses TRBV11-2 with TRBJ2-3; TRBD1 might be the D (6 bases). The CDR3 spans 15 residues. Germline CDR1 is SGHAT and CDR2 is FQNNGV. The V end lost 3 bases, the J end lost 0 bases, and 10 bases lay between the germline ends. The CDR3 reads CASSFWQGSTDTQYF. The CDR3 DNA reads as TGTGCCAGCAGCTTTTGGCAGGGGAGCACAGATACGCAGTATTTT.

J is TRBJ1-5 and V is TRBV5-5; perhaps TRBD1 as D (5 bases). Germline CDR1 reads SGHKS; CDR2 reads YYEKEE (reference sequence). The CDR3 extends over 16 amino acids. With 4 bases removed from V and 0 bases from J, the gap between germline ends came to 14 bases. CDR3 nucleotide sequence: TGTGCCAGCAGCCCTGGGGCCGCCCATAGCAATCAGCCCCAGCATTTT. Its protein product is CASSPGAAHSNQPQHF.

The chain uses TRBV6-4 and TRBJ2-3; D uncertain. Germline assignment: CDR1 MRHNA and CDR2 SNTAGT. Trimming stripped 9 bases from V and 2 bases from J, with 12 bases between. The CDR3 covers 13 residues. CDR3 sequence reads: CARVAVDTDTQYF. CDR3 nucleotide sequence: TGTGCCAGGGTAGCTGTTGACACAGATACGCAGTATTTT.